The clone carrying this T cell receptor beta chain showed up just a few times. The antigen is not known. The source of the sample is a study of T-cell reconstitution after alpha-beta-depleted transplantation in children. Findings and caveats of the study: Several hundred expanded graft clones reportedly supplied alpha-beta T cells about two months after transplant. From surviving recipient T cells and thymic progenitors came the high day-60 TCRbeta diversity observed in some patients.

The CDR3 totals 13 residues. Germline V lookup: CDR1 SNHLY, CDR2 FYNNEI. V lost 8 bases and J 7 bases, leaving 14 bases between the germline ends. Researchers prepared the TCRbeta library using unique molecular identifiers, the study reports. TCRdb reprocessed the PCR reads with MiXCR, giving one entry per CDR3 protein. In the table there are more than 200,000 distinct CDR3 sequences, roughly 18% of which are singletons. The chain recombines TRBV2 with TRBJ2-2; the D gene could be TRBD1 or TRBD2 (5 bases each). The origin of this receptor is a male patient aged 2 to 10 who had a stem cell transplant for acute lymphoblastic leukemia, so the T cells may come from the graft donor. This specimen was PBMCs, mostly from graft donor cells, taken 360 days after TCRalphabeta/CD19-depleted stem cell transplant. The CDR3 is CASGSVRDGELFF. The CDR3 region has the DNA TGTGCCAGCGGTAGCGTCAGGGACGGGGAGCTGTTTTTT. Full variable domain (missing parts from reference TRBV2 and TRBJ2-2): EPEVTQTPSHQVTQMGQEVILRCVPISNHLYFYWYRQILGQKVEFLVSFYNNEISEKSEIFDDQFSVERPDGSNFTLKIRSTKLEDSAMYFCASGSVRDGELFFGEGSRLTVL.